A selection of T cell receptor beta chains follows, all from one sample in a study of CD8 T cells in Susac syndrome. One entry per CDR3 protein, called by TCRdb with MiXCR from the immunoSEQ multiplex PCR reads. The sample yields almost 450,000 distinct CDR3 sequences, 75% to 90% seen once. Sequencing was done on a sample of CD8+ T cells from PBMCs. These receptors all stem from a human donor with multiple sclerosis. Each CDR3 is given with its conserved first and last residue. A D gene is named only where the DNA matches it firmly. The size of a clone is reported for some rows only, either as once, few or many, or as a class for expanded clones.

clone size: -
D gene: -
J gene: TRBJ2-1
V gene: TRBV3-1
CDR3 DNA: TGTGCCAGCAGCCAAGGCCAGGTTCTCTACAATGAGCAGTTCTTC
CDR3 protein: CASSQGQVLYNEQFF

clone size: once
D gene: -
J gene: TRBJ2-1
V gene: TRBV10-2
CDR3 DNA: TGCGCCAGCAGTGAGCCGATCAAAAAGACAGTCCCCTACAATGAGCAGTTCTTC
CDR3 protein: CASSEPIKKTVPYNEQFF

clone size: -
D gene: TRBD2
J gene: TRBJ2-7
V gene: TRBV27
CDR3 DNA: TGTGCCAGCAGTCTCCGCGGGGGTTTACACTACGAGCAGTACTTC
CDR3 protein: CASSLRGGLHYEQYF

clone size: -
D gene: TRBD1
J gene: TRBJ1-1
V gene: TRBV5-6
CDR3 DNA: TGTGCCAGCAGCCTCGGGACAGGGTACCTCACTGAAGCTTTCTTT
CDR3 protein: CASSLGTGYLTEAFF

clone size: -
D gene: -
J gene: TRBJ1-1
V gene: TRBV25-1
CDR3 DNA: TGTGCCAGCAGTGATCGAGCCGGGGGAAATACTGAAGCTTTCTTT
CDR3 protein: CASSDRAGGNTEAFF

clone size: -
D gene: -
J gene: TRBJ2-3
V gene: TRBV29-1
CDR3 DNA: TGCAGCGTCGATGGAGTTCGCACAGATACGCAGTATTTT
CDR3 protein: CSVDGVRTDTQYF

clone size: -
D gene: -
J gene: TRBJ2-5
V gene: TRBV29-1
CDR3 DNA: TGCAGCGTTGTTTACATAGGGGAGACCCAGTACTTC
CDR3 protein: CSVVYIGETQYF

clone size: -
D gene: TRBD2
J gene: TRBJ2-7
V gene: TRBV6-5
CDR3 DNA: TGTGCCAGCAGTTACTGGGCTAGCGGGGAGACTGAATTC
CDR3 protein: CASSYWASGETEF

clone size: once
D gene: -
J gene: TRBJ1-2
V gene: TRBV27
CDR3 DNA: TGTGCCAGCCGAGGTCAATGGGGCTACACCTTC
CDR3 protein: CASRGQWGYTF

clone size: -
D gene: -
J gene: TRBJ2-5
V gene: TRBV30
CDR3 DNA: TGTGCCTGGAGTGTAAGACGGTACGAAGAGACCCAGTACTTC
CDR3 protein: CAWSVRRYEETQYF

clone size: few
D gene: TRBD1
J gene: TRBJ2-5
V gene: TRBV7-9
CDR3 DNA: TGTGCCAGCAGCCCGGAGGACAGGGGTCAAGAGACCCAGTACTTC
CDR3 protein: CASSPEDRGQETQYF

clone size: -
D gene: -
J gene: TRBJ1-1
V gene: TRBV19
CDR3 DNA: TGTGCCAGTCGATCACTCACCCGGGACATGGAAAATATGCACACTGAAGCTTTCTTT
CDR3 protein: CASRSLTRDMENMHTEAFF

clone size: few
D gene: TRBD1
J gene: TRBJ2-7
V gene: TRBV27
CDR3 DNA: TGTGCCAGCAGTCCCCGGGACAGACCCTACGAGCAGTACTTC
CDR3 protein: CASSPRDRPYEQYF

clone size: -
D gene: TRBD1
J gene: TRBJ1-4
V gene: TRBV5-1
CDR3 DNA: TGCGCCAGCAGCTTGGATGGACAGGGAGAAAAACTGTTTTTT
CDR3 protein: CASSLDGQGEKLFF

clone size: -
D gene: -
J gene: TRBJ1-2
V gene: TRBV7-8
CDR3 DNA: TGTGCCAGCAGCCAAGACCCCCAGGGTGACTATGGCTACACCTTC
CDR3 protein: CASSQDPQGDYGYTF

clone size: -
D gene: -
J gene: TRBJ2-2
V gene: TRBV4-1
CDR3 DNA: TGCGCCAGCAGCCAAAACCCACCGGGACTGAACACCGGGGAGCTGTTTTTT
CDR3 protein: CASSQNPPGLNTGELFF

clone size: -
D gene: TRBD2
J gene: TRBJ2-1
V gene: TRBV2
CDR3 DNA: TGTGCCAGCAGGGAGGACACTAGCGTCTCCAATGAGCAGTTCTTC
CDR3 protein: CASREDTSVSNEQFF

clone size: -
D gene: -
J gene: TRBJ2-4
V gene: TRBV2
CDR3 DNA: TGTGCCAGCAGTGAATTGAGTGTAGTTCCGGGGGATAACATTCAGTACTTC
CDR3 protein: CASSELSVVPGDNIQYF

clone size: -
D gene: -
J gene: TRBJ2-7
V gene: TRBV12-3/TRBV12-4
CDR3 DNA: TGTGCCAGCAGTTTTAAGGTGTGGGCGTACGAGCAGTACTTC
CDR3 protein: CASSFKVWAYEQYF

clone size: -
D gene: -
J gene: TRBJ2-7
V gene: TRBV7-2
CDR3 DNA: TGTGCCAGCAGCTTAGAGGTAGCGGAATACGAGCAGTACTTC
CDR3 protein: CASSLEVAEYEQYF

clone size: -
D gene: TRBD2
J gene: TRBJ2-1
V gene: TRBV7-9
CDR3 DNA: TGTGCCAGCAGCCCCCCAAGCGGGAGTTTACACAATGAGCAGTTCTTC
CDR3 protein: CASSPPSGSLHNEQFF

clone size: -
D gene: -
J gene: TRBJ2-7
V gene: TRBV5-1
CDR3 DNA: TGCGCCAGCAGCTTGGTGCGGGGTTACGTCGAGCAGTACTTC
CDR3 protein: CASSLVRGYVEQYF

clone size: -
D gene: -
J gene: TRBJ2-7
V gene: TRBV6-5
CDR3 DNA: TGTGCCAGCAGTCCCCGACTCAACTACGAGCAGTACTTC
CDR3 protein: CASSPRLNYEQYF

clone size: -
D gene: -
J gene: TRBJ2-7
V gene: TRBV29-1
CDR3 DNA: TGCAGCGTCCACGACAGGACCTCCTACGAGCAGTACTTC
CDR3 protein: CSVHDRTSYEQYF

clone size: -
D gene: -
J gene: TRBJ2-3
V gene: TRBV7-3
CDR3 DNA: TGTGCCAGCAGCTTAGAGCCCAGGGGGGCGGGAGTAGATGATACGCAGTATTTT
CDR3 protein: CASSLEPRGAGVDDTQYF

clone size: -
D gene: -
J gene: TRBJ1-2
V gene: TRBV4-1
CDR3 DNA: TGCGCCAGCAGCCAAGATCGTGGGCAGGGGTATGGCTACACCTTC
CDR3 protein: CASSQDRGQGYGYTF

clone size: once
D gene: TRBD1
J gene: TRBJ1-2
V gene: TRBV5-1
CDR3 DNA: TGCGCCAGCAGCGAGGGGGACAGTTCGCTTCTTGGCTACACCTTC
CDR3 protein: CASSEGDSSLLGYTF

clone size: -
D gene: -
J gene: TRBJ1-3
V gene: TRBV10-3
CDR3 DNA: TGTGCCATCAGTGAGGAACTTGGGGCCTTCGGAAACACCATATATTTT
CDR3 protein: CAISEELGAFGNTIYF

clone size: -
D gene: TRBD1
J gene: TRBJ1-3
V gene: TRBV30
CDR3 DNA: TGTGCCTGGAGAAACACAGGGGAGAGGTCTGGAAACACCATATATTTT
CDR3 protein: CAWRNTGERSGNTIYF

clone size: -
D gene: -
J gene: TRBJ1-1
V gene: TRBV7-8
CDR3 DNA: TGTGCCAGCAGCTTAGATGTGTCAGGGGTCACTGAAGCTTTCTTT
CDR3 protein: CASSLDVSGVTEAFF

clone size: -
D gene: TRBD2
J gene: TRBJ2-1
V gene: TRBV19
CDR3 DNA: TGTGCCAGTAGTATCCGAGCGGGAGGGCTGAATGAGCAGTTCTTC
CDR3 protein: CASSIRAGGLNEQFF

clone size: once
D gene: TRBD2
J gene: TRBJ2-5
V gene: TRBV20-1
CDR3 DNA: TGCAGTGCTAGGCGGGGAGGGAGGCTAGAGACCCAGTACTTC
CDR3 protein: CSARRGGRLETQYF

clone size: once
D gene: -
J gene: TRBJ2-7
V gene: TRBV4-2
CDR3 DNA: TGTGCCAGCAGCCCGCGGGACAGCTCGATTAGCTCCTACGAGCAGTACTTC
CDR3 protein: CASSPRDSSISSYEQYF

clone size: -
D gene: -
J gene: TRBJ1-3
V gene: TRBV4-1
CDR3 DNA: TGCGCCAGCAGCCAAGGTTACAGCTCTGGAAACACCATATATTTT
CDR3 protein: CASSQGYSSGNTIYF

clone size: -
D gene: -
J gene: TRBJ1-2
V gene: TRBV29-1
CDR3 DNA: TGCAGCGTTGAAGATCTTAAGGGCTTGATGGATGGCTACACCTTC
CDR3 protein: CSVEDLKGLMDGYTF

clone size: -
D gene: -
J gene: TRBJ2-7
V gene: TRBV27
CDR3 DNA: TGTGCCAGCGGTCCAGGACAGCTTTCCTACGAGCAGTACTTC
CDR3 protein: CASGPGQLSYEQYF

clone size: -
D gene: TRBD1
J gene: TRBJ1-2
V gene: TRBV6-5
CDR3 DNA: TGTGCCAGCAGTTTCGGACAGGGGGAGGGCATGGACTATGGCTACACCTTC
CDR3 protein: CASSFGQGEGMDYGYTF

clone size: -
D gene: -
J gene: TRBJ1-2
V gene: TRBV6-5
CDR3 DNA: TGTGCCAGCAGTTACGCTGCCGGGACGCATCTCTATGGCTACACCTTC
CDR3 protein: CASSYAAGTHLYGYTF

clone size: -
D gene: TRBD2
J gene: TRBJ2-5
V gene: TRBV11-2
CDR3 DNA: TGTGCCAGCAGCTTAGTCCCTGTCGGGACTAGCGGGAGTATGGGCTGGGAGACCCAGTACTTC
CDR3 protein: CASSLVPVGTSGSMGWETQYF

clone size: -
D gene: TRBD1
J gene: TRBJ1-1
V gene: TRBV7-9
CDR3 DNA: TGTGCCAGCAGCCTGGGACAGTCACTCCCCTCGAACGCTGAAGCTTTCTTT
CDR3 protein: CASSLGQSLPSNAEAFF

clone size: -
D gene: -
J gene: TRBJ2-7
V gene: TRBV7-9
CDR3 DNA: TGTGCCAGCAGCCCCGACTTGCGGTACGAGCAGTACTTC
CDR3 protein: CASSPDLRYEQYF

clone size: few
D gene: TRBD1
J gene: TRBJ2-7
V gene: TRBV27
CDR3 DNA: TGTGCCAGCAGTTTATCCCCTCGACAGGGGATCTACGAGCAGTACTTC
CDR3 protein: CASSLSPRQGIYEQYF